The rows below give T cell receptor beta chains drawn from one sample of a study of monozygotic twins with inflammatory bowel disease. TCRdb re-called the 5' RACE reads and gives one entry per CDR3 protein, without DNA. This sample's table reports about 380,000 distinct CDR3 sequences. The specimen was blood. These receptors were collected from a human donor with ulcerative colitis or Crohn's disease, or a healthy co-twin of an affected twin (not recorded which). Both conserved end residues are part of each CDR3.

CDR3	V	J
CASSYSTGQYF	TRBV6-5	TRBJ2-7
CAWSPGTATYEQYF	TRBV30	TRBJ2-7
CASSPRDRAYYGYTF	TRBV11-1	TRBJ1-2
CASSQGKGYNEQFF	TRBV4-1	TRBJ2-1
CASSFTGTLSPLHF	TRBV11-2	TRBJ1-6
CASSPGPRTDTQYF	TRBV7-3	TRBJ2-3
CAWRRDRGHVWYF	TRBV30	TRBJ2-7
CASSYLPERRTNEKLFF	TRBV6-5	TRBJ1-4
CASSPYGLGAGEAFF	TRBV27	TRBJ1-1
CASSPRTANTGELFF	TRBV5-1	TRBJ2-2
CASSPAGRDEQYF	TRBV5-1	TRBJ2-7
CASSPPRTLTGADYGYTF	TRBV18	TRBJ1-2
CASSQATSTDTQYF	TRBV4-3	TRBJ2-3
CASSLEAGRDTGELFF	TRBV5-1	TRBJ2-2
CASSPPGRNYEQYF	TRBV5-1	TRBJ2-7
CASSATGTYTEAFF	TRBV9	TRBJ1-1
CASSIGAWSGYEQYF	TRBV7-2	TRBJ2-7
CASSPPGQGQNTIYF	TRBV18	TRBJ1-3
CASSQDGTGIQHF	TRBV12-3/TRBV12-4	TRBJ1-5
CASSPLDSSLHAGAFF	TRBV18	TRBJ1-1
CASSRTGAPEELFF	TRBV5-1	TRBJ1-4
CASSPQEFPNYGYTF	TRBV18	TRBJ1-2
CASSLGAPGNTIYF	TRBV11-2	TRBJ1-3